Shown below are 23 T cell receptor beta chains from a single sample sequenced in a study of T cells in Graves' hyperthyroidism and ophthalmopathy. The investigators amplified TCR beta CDR3 regions from RNA transcripts. Initially, a first-round RT-PCR of the TCR CDR3 employed the HTBI primer set. TCRdb called the multiplex PCR reads again in MiXCR, with one record for every CDR3 protein. Here the sample spans roughly 350,000 distinct CDR3 sequences, around 15% being singletons. The sequencing input was blood. All receptors derive from a woman in her 30s with Graves' ophthalmopathy.

This clonotype was found many times. This rearrangement joins TRBV7-8 to TRBJ1-2; 7 bases are shared with TRBD1. This CDR3 is built from 15 residues. CDR1 and CDR2 (germline): SGHVS, FQNEAQ. V trimming: 2 bases; J trimming: 3 bases; junction bases outside the gene matches: 6. For the CDR3, the DNA is TGTGCCAGCAGCTTACTTGCAGGGGGAGACTATGGCTACACCTTC. Its translation is CASSLLAGGDYGYTF.

V is TRBV24-1 and J is TRBJ2-3; unclear D gene. CDR1 and CDR2 from the germline V gene are KGHDR and SFDVKD. Trimming stripped 3 bases from V and 2 bases from J, with 11 bases between. The CDR3 has 15 amino acids. The CDR3 nucleotides read TGTGCCACCAGTGATCCCCGGGTCCTCACAGATACGCAGTATTTT. The encoded protein is CATSDPRVLTDTQYF.

Concerning this clonotype itself: Lacking the conserved final phenylalanine or tryptophan, this CDR3 likely reflects a read error. J is TRBJ2-2 and V is TRBV18; the D is unclear. V was shortened by 1 base and J by 2 bases, with 17 bases between the two germline ends. There are 18 residues in the CDR3. CDR1 and CDR2 from the germline V gene are KGHSH and LQKENI. The CDR3 loop is CASSPRSNKKPNTGELFL. In nucleotides, the CDR3 is TGTGCCAGCTCACCACGGAGTAACAAAAAGCCTAACACCGGGGAGCTGTTTCTT.

This clonotype has a count of ten or more. The gene calls are TRBV11-3 and TRBJ2-1; weak D call: TRBD1 (5 bases). This CDR3 has 13 residues. V was cut by 5 bases and J by 8 bases, with 13 bases left in between. CDR1 and CDR2 from the germline V gene are SGHNT and YENEEA. This CDR3 reads CASSVQGTDEQFF. The CDR3 DNA follows: TGTGCCAGCAGCGTCCAGGGCACTGATGAGCAGTTCTTC.

This clonotype was counted between two and nine times. The genes are TRBV24-1 and TRBJ2-5, with 11 bases fitting TRBD2. V dropped 5 bases and J dropped 7; count of bases not matched to a gene: 2. The CDR3 has 13 residues. Germline CDR1 is KGHDR and CDR2 is SFDVKD. The CDR3 here is CATSASGGWTQYF. The CDR3 DNA reads as TGTGCCACCAGTGCTAGCGGGGGGTGGACCCAGTACTTC.

This clonotype was recorded at least ten times. This rearrangement joins TRBV28 to TRBJ1-4; D is unclear. Looked up from germline, CDR1 is MDHEN and CDR2 is SYDVKM. Between the trimmed V and J ends, which lost 8 bases and 8 bases, there was a span of 21 bases. The CDR3 runs 15 residues. The CDR3 DNA sequence: TGTGCCAGCGGTGGGCTGGGATTTTTAGGGGAAAAACTGTTTTTT. As protein: CASGGLGFLGEKLFF.

This clonotype was recorded at least ten times. The chain uses TRBV4-1 and TRBJ1-1; 9 bases align to TRBD1. Germline V gene lookup returns CDR1 MGHRA and CDR2 YSYEKL. V lost 1 base and J lost 5; bases outside the gene matches: 8. This CDR3 spans 16 amino acids. CDR3 in DNA: TGCGCCAGCAGCCAAGGCACCGGGACAGGGAGGACTGAAGCTTTCTTT. It yields the protein CASSQGTGTGRTEAFF.

There are a few counts of this clonotype. The chain couples TRBV4-1 to TRBJ1-2; unclear D gene. V lost 0 bases to trimming and J lost 7 bases, with 9 bases between them. Germline V gene sequence: CDR1 MGHRA, CDR2 YSYEKL. The CDR3 contains 13 residues. The CDR3 loop reads CASSQDIERGYTF. The CDR3 nucleotides are TGCGCCAGCAGCCAAGACATCGAGCGTGGCTACACCTTC.

The chain joins TRBV6-1 to TRBJ1-3, with 7 bases fitting TRBD1. CDR1 is MNHNS and CDR2 is SASEGT in the germline V gene. This CDR3 contains 16 residues. Trimming removed 5 bases from V and 2 bases from J; junction bases left unmatched: 9. Here the CDR3 reads CASSTTGSLPGNTIYF. The CDR3 DNA reads TGTGCCAGCAGTACGACAGGGAGTCTGCCTGGAAACACCATATATTTT.

This clonotype has at least ten counts. CDR3 amino acids: CASSDERGQQETQYF. CDR3 nucleotide sequence: TGTGCCAGCAGTGATGAGCGGGGCCAACAAGAGACCCAGTACTTC. The rearrangement joins TRBV2 to TRBJ2-5, with 7 bases that match TRBD2. Per germline, CDR1 SNHLY and CDR2 FYNNEI. This CDR3 is built from 15 residues. The V segment lost 3 bases and the J segment 2 bases; nucleotides outside the gene matches: 6.

This clonotype was seen ten or more times. V usage is TRBV2 and J usage is TRBJ1-1; 7 positions match TRBD1. Germline loops: CDR1 SNHLY, CDR2 FYNNEI. V dropped 6 bases and J dropped 3; count of bases not matched to a gene: 7. The CDR3 length is 14 residues. The CDR3 sequence is CASRFGDSYTEAFF. CDR3 nucleotide sequence: TGTGCCAGCAGGTTCGGGGACAGCTACACTGAAGCTTTCTTT.

At least ten counts were recorded for this clonotype. V and J are TRBV18 and TRBJ1-1; no definite D call. The CDR3 spans 14 residues. Between the trimmed V and J ends, which lost 5 bases and 1 base, there was a span of 11 bases. Germline lookup yields CDR1 KGHSH and CDR2 LQKENI. The CDR3 loop reads CASSYGRENTEAFF. Written as DNA, the CDR3 is TGTGCCAGCTCATACGGGAGGGAGAACACTGAAGCTTTCTTT.

The sample holds many counts of this clonotype. The CDR3 nucleotides are TGCAGTGCTACGGTGGGACTTACCTACGAGCAGTACTTC. Its protein is CSATVGLTYEQYF. This chain joins TRBV20-1 and TRBJ2-7; the D gene is possibly TRBD2 (6 bases). The CDR3 is 13 residues long. In germline, CDR1 is DFQATT, CDR2 SNEGSKA (reference sequence). Deletions cut 4 bases from V and 2 bases from J, with 12 bases between.

The table lists this clonotype with many counts. The chain is built from TRBV15 and TRBJ1-5; D remains ambiguous. In germline, CDR1 is LNHNV, CDR2 YYDKDF (reference sequence). The CDR3 has 14 amino acids. V was cut by 2 bases and J by 1 base, with 6 bases left in between. CDR3 DNA sequence: TGTGCCACCAGCAGACGACAAAGCAATCAGCCCCAGCATTTT. Translating gives CATSRRQSNQPQHF.

Concerning this clonotype: Possible read error: a much larger clone is one base away. V usage is TRBV29-1 and J usage is TRBJ2-1; possible D gene TRBD2, 5 bases. Germline lookup yields CDR1 SQVTM and CDR2 ANQGSEA. The germline V and J ends were trimmed by 5 bases and 1 base, with 9 bases remaining between them. The CDR3 runs to 13 residues. This CDR3 reads CSVFCGSYNEQFF. In DNA, the CDR3 is TGCAGCGTTTTTTGCGGGTCCTACAATGAGCAGTTCTTC.

This clonotype was observed many times. The rearrangement joins TRBV14 to TRBJ2-3, with 8 bases identical to TRBD2. The V segment lost 2 bases and the J segment 2 bases; nucleotides outside the gene matches: 6. Germline CDR1 reads SGHDN; CDR2 reads FVKESK. The CDR3 spans 16 residues. CDR3 loop: CASSQPGLVITDTQYF. The DNA for the CDR3 is TGTGCCAGCAGCCAACCGGGACTAGTGATCACAGATACGCAGTATTTT.

V usage is TRBV9 and J usage is TRBJ2-3, with D uncertain. Trimming stripped 3 bases from V and 2 bases from J, with 13 bases between. The CDR3 has 15 amino acids. Germline assignment: CDR1 SGDLS and CDR2 YYNGEE. Here the CDR3 reads CASSAQGGYTDTQYF. CDR3 DNA sequence: TGTGCCAGCAGCGCCCAAGGTGGATACACAGATACGCAGTATTTT.

There are a few counts of this clonotype. The chain couples TRBV14 to TRBJ1-2; D not certain. The CDR3 totals 13 residues. Germline CDR1 reads SGHDN; CDR2 reads FVKESK. Between the trimmed V and J ends, which lost 5 bases and 0 bases, there was a span of 7 bases. CDR3 in amino acids: CASSTEPNYGYTF. The DNA for the CDR3 is TGTGCCAGCAGCACTGAACCTAACTATGGCTACACCTTC.

At least ten counts were recorded for this clonotype. V and J are TRBV28 and TRBJ2-2, with TRBD1 as a possible D gene (6 bases). Trimming stripped 7 bases from V and 5 bases from J, with 23 bases between. The CDR3 has 17 residues. The germline V gene encodes CDR1 MDHEN and CDR2 SYDVKM. CDR3 sequence reads: CASTTWIGQHKTGELFF. The CDR3 coding sequence is TGTGCCAGCACCACGTGGATCGGACAGCACAAAACCGGGGAGCTGTTTTTT. Using reference TRBV28 and TRBJ2-2 for the parts outside the CDR3, the full variable domain is DVKVTQSSRYLVKRTGEKVFLECVQDMDHENMFWYRQDPGLGLRLIYFSYDVKMKEKGDIPEGYSVSREKKERFSLILESASTNQTSMYLCASTTWIGQHKTGELFFGEGSRLTVL.

This clonotype appeared many times. The CDR3 nucleotides read TGTGCCAGCCTGTTTCTAGAGAGTGCTTTCACTGAAGCTTTCTTT. This gives the protein CASLFLESAFTEAFF. The chain employs TRBV18 and TRBJ1-1, with D unresolved. Germline CDR1 and CDR2: KGHSH and LQKENI. V was trimmed by 8 bases and J by 4 bases, leaving 20 bases between them. The CDR3 length is 15 residues.

This clonotype was seen many times. The chain links TRBV7-9 to TRBJ2-1; either TRBD1 or TRBD2 may supply D (7 bases each). The CDR3 extends over 17 amino acids. The V gene's germline CDR1 is SEHNR and CDR2 FQNEAQ (reference sequence). V lost 5 bases to trimming and J lost 0 bases, with 17 bases between them. The CDR3 sequence is CASSDTRGGSSYNEQFF. For the CDR3, the DNA is TGTGCCAGCAGCGACACCAGGGGGGGAAGCTCCTACAATGAGCAGTTCTTC.

This clonotype was seen many times. The rearrangement uses TRBV2 and TRBJ2-5, with TRBD2 identical over 8 bases. Germline V gives CDR1 SNHLY, CDR2 FYNNEI. Trimming at V came to 4 bases and at J to 6 bases, leaving 7 bases not matched to a gene. CDR3 length: 14 amino acids. CDR3 amino acids: CASSAGGAGKTQYF. The DNA of the CDR3 is TGTGCCAGCAGTGCCGGGGGGGCCGGGAAGACCCAGTACTTC. The full variable domain, completed using reference TRBV2 and TRBJ2-5, is EPEVTQTPSHQVTQMGQEVILRCVPISNHLYFYWYRQILGQKVEFLVSFYNNEISEKSEIFDDQFSVERPDGSNFTLKIRSTKLEDSAMYFCASSAGGAGKTQYFGPGTRLLVL.

This clonotype showed up many times. The V and J genes are TRBV27 and TRBJ1-4, with unresolved D. This CDR3 contains 15 residues. Trimming left V 6 bases short and J 7 bases short, with 18 bases between. Germline V lookup: CDR1 MNHEY, CDR2 SMNVEV (reference sequence). The DNA of the CDR3 is TGTGCCAGCAGAACCGCCCCCTCGGGAGGTGAAAAACTGTTTTTT. Amino acid sequence: CASRTAPSGGEKLFF.